This T cell receptor beta chain comes out of a study of T cell repertoires in cytomegalovirus infection. This clonotype has a count of ten or more. CDR3 length: 15 residues. Deletions cut 0 bases from V and 2 bases from J, with 11 bases between. CDR1 is LGHDT and CDR2 is YNNKEL in the germline V gene (reference sequence). One entry per CDR3 protein results from TCRdb running MiXCR on the reads. The data hold hundreds of thousands of distinct CDR3 sequences, with approximately 10% observed a single time. This clonotype originated in a human donor in good health (CMV status not recorded). Some clones in this sample may be carry-over from other donors' samples. The chain is built from TRBV3-1 and TRBJ2-7, with a possible D match to TRBD1 (6 bases). Sequenced: PBMCs. This CDR3 is CASSQDRGIAYEQYF. In nucleotides, the CDR3 is TGTGCCAGCAGCCAAGATAGGGGGATAGCCTACGAGCAGTACTTC.